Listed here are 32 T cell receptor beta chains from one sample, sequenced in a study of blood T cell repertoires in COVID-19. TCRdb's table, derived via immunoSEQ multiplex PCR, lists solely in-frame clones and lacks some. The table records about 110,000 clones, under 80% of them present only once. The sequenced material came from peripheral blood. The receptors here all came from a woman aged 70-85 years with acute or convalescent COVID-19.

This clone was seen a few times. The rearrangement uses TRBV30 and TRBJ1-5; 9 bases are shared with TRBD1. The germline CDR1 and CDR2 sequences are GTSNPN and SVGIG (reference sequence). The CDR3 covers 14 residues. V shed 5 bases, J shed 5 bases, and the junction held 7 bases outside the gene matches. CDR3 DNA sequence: TGTGCCTGGGGGGATGGGACAGGGCATCAGCCCCAGCATTTT. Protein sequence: CAWGDGTGHQPQHF. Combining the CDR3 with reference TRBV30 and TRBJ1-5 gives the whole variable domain SQTIHQWPATLVQPVGSPLSLECTVEGTSNPNLYWYRQAAGRGLQLLFYSVGIGQISSEVPQNLSASRPQDRQFILSSKKLLLSDSGFYLCAWGDGTGHQPQHFGDGTRLSIL.

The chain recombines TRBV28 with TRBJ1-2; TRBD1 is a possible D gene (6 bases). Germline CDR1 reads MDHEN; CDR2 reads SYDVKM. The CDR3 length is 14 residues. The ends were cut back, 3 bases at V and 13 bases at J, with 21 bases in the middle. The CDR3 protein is CASSFSGRGAEGTF. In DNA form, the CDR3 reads TGTGCCAGCAGTTTTTCGGGTCGGGGGGCCGAGGGCACCTTC.

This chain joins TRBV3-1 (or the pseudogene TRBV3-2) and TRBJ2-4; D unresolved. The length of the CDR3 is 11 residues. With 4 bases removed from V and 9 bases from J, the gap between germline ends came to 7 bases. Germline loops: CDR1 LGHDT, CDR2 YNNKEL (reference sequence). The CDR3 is CASSRDGIQYF. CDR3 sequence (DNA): TGTGCCAGCAGCCGCGATGGCATTCAGTACTTC.

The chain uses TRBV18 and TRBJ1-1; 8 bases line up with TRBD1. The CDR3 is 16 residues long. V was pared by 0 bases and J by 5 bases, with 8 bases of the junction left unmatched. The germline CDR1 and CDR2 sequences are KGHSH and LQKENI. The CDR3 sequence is CASSPPGAGGWTEAFF. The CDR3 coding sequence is TGTGCCAGCTCACCACCCGGGGCAGGGGGCTGGACTGAAGCTTTCTTT.

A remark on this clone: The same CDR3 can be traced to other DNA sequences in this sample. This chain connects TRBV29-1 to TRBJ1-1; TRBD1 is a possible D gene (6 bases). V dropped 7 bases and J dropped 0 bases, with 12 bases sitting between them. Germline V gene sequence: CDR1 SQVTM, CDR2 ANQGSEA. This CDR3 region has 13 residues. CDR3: CSGTGHLNTEAFF. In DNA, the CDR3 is TGCAGCGGAACGGGACACCTGAACACTGAAGCTTTCTTT.

CDR3 in amino acids: CASSSGQETYEQYF. CDR3 in DNA: TGTGCCAGCTCATCGGGACAGGAGACCTACGAGCAGTACTTC. The V and J genes are TRBV18 and TRBJ2-7; 8 bases line up with TRBD1. The J segment lost 2 bases and the V segment lost 5 bases, leaving 5 bases of the junction unmatched. This CDR3 is 14 amino acids long. Germline V gene lookup returns CDR1 KGHSH and CDR2 LQKENI. The whole variable domain, filled in from reference TRBV18 and TRBJ2-7, reads NAGVMQNPRHLVRRRGQEARLRCSPMKGHSHVYWYRQLPEEGLKFMVYLQKENIIDESGMPKERFSAEFPKEGPSILRIQQVVRGDSAAYFCASSSGQETYEQYFGPGTRLTVT.

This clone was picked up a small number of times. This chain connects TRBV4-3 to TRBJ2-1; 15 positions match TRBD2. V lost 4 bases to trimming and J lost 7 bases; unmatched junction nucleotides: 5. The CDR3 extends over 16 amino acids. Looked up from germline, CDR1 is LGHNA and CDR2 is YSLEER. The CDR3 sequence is CASSRRGLAGGNEQFF. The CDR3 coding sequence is TGCGCCAGCAGCCGGAGAGGACTAGCGGGGGGGAATGAGCAGTTCTTC.

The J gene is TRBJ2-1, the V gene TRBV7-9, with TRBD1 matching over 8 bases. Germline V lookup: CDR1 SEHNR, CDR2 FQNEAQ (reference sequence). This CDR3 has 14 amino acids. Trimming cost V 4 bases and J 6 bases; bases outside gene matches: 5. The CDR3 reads CASSSLDRGNEQFF. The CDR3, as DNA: TGTGCCAGCAGCTCCCTCGACAGGGGCAATGAGCAGTTCTTC.

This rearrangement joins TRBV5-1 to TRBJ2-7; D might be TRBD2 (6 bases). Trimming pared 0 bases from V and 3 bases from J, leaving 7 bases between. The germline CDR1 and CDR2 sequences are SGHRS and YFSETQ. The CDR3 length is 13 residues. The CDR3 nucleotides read TGCGCCAGCAGCTTGGGGCGGGACTACGAGCAGTACTTC. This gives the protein CASSLGRDYEQYF.

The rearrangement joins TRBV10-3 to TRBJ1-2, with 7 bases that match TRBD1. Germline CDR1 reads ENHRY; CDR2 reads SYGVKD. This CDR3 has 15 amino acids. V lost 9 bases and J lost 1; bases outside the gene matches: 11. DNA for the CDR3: TGTGCCATACAACGTCAGGGGGACAATAACTATGGCTACACCTTC. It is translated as CAIQRQGDNNYGYTF.

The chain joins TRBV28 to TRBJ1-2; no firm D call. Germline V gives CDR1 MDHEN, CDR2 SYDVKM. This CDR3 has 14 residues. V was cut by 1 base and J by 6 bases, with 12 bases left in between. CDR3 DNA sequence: TGTGCCAGCAGTTTATACCCGGCTGCGGATGGCTACACCTTC. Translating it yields CASSLYPAADGYTF.

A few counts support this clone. The CDR3 sequence is CASSKAVYYGYTF. CDR3 DNA sequence: TGTGCCAGTAGTAAAGCCGTATACTATGGCTACACCTTC. The gene calls are TRBV19 and TRBJ1-2; no reliable D call. Trimming pared 4 bases from V and 3 bases from J, leaving 9 bases between. CDR3 size: 13 residues. Per the germline V gene, CDR1 is LNHDA and CDR2 is SQIVND (reference sequence).

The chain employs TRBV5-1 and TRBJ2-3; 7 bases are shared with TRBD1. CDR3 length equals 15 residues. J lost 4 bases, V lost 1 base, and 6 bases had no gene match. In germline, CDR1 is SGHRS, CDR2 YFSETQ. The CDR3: CASSLHRQGPDTQYF. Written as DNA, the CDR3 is TGCGCCAGCAGCTTGCACAGACAGGGACCAGATACGCAGTATTTT.

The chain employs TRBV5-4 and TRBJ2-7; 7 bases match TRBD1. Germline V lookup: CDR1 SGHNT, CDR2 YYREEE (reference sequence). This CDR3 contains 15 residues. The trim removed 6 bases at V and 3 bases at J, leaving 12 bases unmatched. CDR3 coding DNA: TGTGCCAGCACCCCTGGGCAGGGGGTAATCTACGAGCAGTACTTC. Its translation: CASTPGQGVIYEQYF.

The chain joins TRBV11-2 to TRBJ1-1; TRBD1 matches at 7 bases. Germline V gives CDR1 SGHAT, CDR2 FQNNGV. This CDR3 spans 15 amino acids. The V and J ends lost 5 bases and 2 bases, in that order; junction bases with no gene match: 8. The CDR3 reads CASSPRQGLNTEAFF. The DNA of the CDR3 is TGTGCCAGCAGCCCCAGACAGGGCCTTAACACTGAAGCTTTCTTT.

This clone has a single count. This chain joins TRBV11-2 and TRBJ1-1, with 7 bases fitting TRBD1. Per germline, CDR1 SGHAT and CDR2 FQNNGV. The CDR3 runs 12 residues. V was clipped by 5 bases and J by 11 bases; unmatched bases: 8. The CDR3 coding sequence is TGTGCCAGCAGCCGTAACGGACAGGCGGCTTTCTTT. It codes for CASSRNGQAAFF.

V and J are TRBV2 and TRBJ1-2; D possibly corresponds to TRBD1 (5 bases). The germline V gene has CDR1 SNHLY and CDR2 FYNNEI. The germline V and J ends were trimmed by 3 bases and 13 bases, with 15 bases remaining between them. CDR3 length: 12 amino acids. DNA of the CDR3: TGTGCCAGCAGTGATGGGGCCGTCGGGGGCACCTTC. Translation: CASSDGAVGGTF.

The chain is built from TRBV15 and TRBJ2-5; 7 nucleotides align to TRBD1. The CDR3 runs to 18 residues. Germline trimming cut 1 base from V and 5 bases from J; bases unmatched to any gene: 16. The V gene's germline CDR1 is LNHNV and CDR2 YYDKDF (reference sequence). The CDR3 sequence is CATSRGGETGSFVETQYF. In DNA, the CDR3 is TGTGCCACCAGCAGAGGAGGAGAGACAGGGAGTTTCGTGGAGACCCAGTACTTC.

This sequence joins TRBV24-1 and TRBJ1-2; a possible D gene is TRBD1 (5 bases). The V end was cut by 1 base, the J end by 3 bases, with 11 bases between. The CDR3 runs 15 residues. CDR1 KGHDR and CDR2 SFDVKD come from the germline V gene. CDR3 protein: CATSDFDRNHYGYTF. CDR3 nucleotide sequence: TGTGCCACCAGTGATTTCGACAGAAACCACTATGGCTACACCTTC.

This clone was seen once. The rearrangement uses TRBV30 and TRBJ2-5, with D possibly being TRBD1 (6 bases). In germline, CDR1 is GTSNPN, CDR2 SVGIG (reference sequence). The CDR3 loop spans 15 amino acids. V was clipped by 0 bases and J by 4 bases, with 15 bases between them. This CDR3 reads CAWSVLGQGRETQYF. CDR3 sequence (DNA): TGTGCCTGGAGTGTACTAGGGCAGGGGAGAGAGACCCAGTACTTC.

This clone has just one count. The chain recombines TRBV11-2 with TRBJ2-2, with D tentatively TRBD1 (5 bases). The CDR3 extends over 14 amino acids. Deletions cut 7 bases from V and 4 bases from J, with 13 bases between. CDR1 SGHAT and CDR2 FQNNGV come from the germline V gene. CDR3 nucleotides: TGTGCCAGCAAATCAGGGTTTACCACCGGGGAGCTGTTTTTT. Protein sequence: CASKSGFTTGELFF. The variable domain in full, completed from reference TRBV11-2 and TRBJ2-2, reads EAGVAQSPRYKIIEKRQSVAFWCNPISGHATLYWYQQILGQGPKLLIQFQNNGVVDDSQLPKDRFSAERLKGVDSTLKIQPAKLEDSAVYLCASKSGFTTGELFFGEGSRLTVL.

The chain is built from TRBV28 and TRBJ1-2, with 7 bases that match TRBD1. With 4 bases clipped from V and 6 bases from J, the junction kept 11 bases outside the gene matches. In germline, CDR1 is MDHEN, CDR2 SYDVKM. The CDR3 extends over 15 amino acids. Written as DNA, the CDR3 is TGTGCCAGCAGTTCTCTCAGACAGGGAGAGAATGGCTACACCTTC. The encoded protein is CASSSLRQGENGYTF.

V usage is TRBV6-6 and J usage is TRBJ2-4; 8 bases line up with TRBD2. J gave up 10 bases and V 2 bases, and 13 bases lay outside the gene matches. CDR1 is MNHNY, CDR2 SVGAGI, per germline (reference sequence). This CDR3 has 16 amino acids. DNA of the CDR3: TGTGCCAGCAGTTACCCGGTGGGGGCGGGGGGTGATATTCAGTACTTC. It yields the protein CASSYPVGAGGDIQYF.

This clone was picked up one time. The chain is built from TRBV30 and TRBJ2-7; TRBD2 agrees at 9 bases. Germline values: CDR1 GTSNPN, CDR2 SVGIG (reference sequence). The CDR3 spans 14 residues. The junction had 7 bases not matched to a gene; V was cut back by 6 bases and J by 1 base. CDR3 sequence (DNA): TGTGCCTGCTTTGCGGGGGGGGTTTCCTACGAGCAGTACTTC. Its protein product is CACFAGGVSYEQYF. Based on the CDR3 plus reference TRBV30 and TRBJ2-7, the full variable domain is SQTIHQWPATLVQPVGSPLSLECTVEGTSNPNLYWYRQAAGRGLQLLFYSVGIGQISSEVPQNLSASRPQDRQFILSSKKLLLSDSGFYLCACFAGGVSYEQYFGPGTRLTVT.

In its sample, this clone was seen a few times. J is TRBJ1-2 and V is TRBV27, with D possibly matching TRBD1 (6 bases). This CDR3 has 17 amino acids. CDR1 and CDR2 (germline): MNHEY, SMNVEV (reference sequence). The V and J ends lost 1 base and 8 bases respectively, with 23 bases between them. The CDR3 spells CASSLFRVEGVSRGYTF. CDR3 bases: TGTGCCAGCAGTTTATTCCGTGTAGAGGGGGTATCGAGAGGCTACACCTTC.

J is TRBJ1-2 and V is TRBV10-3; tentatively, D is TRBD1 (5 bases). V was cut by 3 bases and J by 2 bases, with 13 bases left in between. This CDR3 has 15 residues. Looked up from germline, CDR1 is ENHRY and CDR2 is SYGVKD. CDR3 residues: CAISDHGRDNYGYTF. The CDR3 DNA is TGTGCCATCAGTGACCACGGGCGGGACAACTATGGCTACACCTTC.

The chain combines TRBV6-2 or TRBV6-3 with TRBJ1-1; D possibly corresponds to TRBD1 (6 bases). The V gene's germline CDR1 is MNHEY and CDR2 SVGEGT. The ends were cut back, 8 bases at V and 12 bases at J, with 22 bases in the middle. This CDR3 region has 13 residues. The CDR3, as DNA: TGTGCCAGCGGCCCTTCTGGACAGATCAAGTCTTTCTTT. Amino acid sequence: CASGPSGQIKSFF.

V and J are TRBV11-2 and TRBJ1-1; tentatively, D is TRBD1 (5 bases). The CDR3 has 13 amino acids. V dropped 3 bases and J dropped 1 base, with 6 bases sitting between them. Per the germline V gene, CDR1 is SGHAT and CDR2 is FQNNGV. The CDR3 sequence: CASSLTENTEAFF. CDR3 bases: TGTGCCAGCAGCTTGACAGAGAACACTGAAGCTTTCTTT.

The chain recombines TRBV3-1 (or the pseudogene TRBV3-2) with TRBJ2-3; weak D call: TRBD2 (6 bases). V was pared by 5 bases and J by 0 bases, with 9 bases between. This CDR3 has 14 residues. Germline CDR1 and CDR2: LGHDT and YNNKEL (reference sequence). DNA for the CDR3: TGTGCCAGCAGCTCGCGGGGCAGCACAGATACGCAGTATTTT. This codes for CASSSRGSTDTQYF.

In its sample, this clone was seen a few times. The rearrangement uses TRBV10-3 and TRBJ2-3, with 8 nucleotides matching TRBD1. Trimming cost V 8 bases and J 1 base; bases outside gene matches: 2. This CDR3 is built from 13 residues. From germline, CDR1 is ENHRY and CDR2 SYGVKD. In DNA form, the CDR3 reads TGTGCCATCGGACAGGGTCGCACAGATACGCAGTATTTT. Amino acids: CAIGQGRTDTQYF.

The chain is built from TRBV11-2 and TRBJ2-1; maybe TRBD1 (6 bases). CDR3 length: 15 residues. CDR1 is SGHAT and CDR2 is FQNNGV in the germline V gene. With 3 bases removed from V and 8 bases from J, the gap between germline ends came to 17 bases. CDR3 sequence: CASSFVAGATDEQFF. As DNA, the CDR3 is TGTGCCAGCAGCTTCGTCGCAGGGGCCACGGATGAGCAGTTCTTC.

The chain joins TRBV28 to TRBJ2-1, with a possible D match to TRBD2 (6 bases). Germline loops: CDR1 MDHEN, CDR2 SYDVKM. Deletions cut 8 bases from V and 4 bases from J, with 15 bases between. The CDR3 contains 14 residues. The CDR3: CASFDSRGYNEQFF. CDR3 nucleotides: TGTGCCAGCTTTGACAGCCGGGGGTACAATGAGCAGTTCTTC.